The source of this T cell receptor beta chain is a study of blood T cell repertoires in COVID-19. Study-wide background: Italy, Spain and the United States were the sources of the convalescent and acute COVID-19 samples.

Germline V gene sequence: CDR1 SGHNT, CDR2 YENEEA. V lost 6 bases to trimming and J lost 2 bases, with 4 bases between them. This CDR3 region has 11 residues. Only in-frame clones appear in the TCRdb table, and some are missing; sequencing was by immunoSEQ multiplex PCR. The table lists 200,000 to 250,000 clones, over 75% of them singletons, with over 3% in the top ten. The source of this sequence is a woman under 30 in a cohort exposed to, infected with or recovered from COVID-19 (not recorded which). J is TRBJ1-1 and V is TRBV11-3, with unresolved D. The sample taken for sequencing was PBMCs or T cells enriched from blood (not recorded which). The CDR3 coding sequence is TGTGCCAGCAGTATAAACACTGAAGCTTTCTTT. Translation gives CASSINTEAFF.